This T cell receptor beta chain is from a study of OX40 agonist ivuxolimab in advanced cancers. Study as a whole: Subjects had a mean age of approximately 60 years, with a range of 23 to 79; less than 90% were male.

The method was immunoSEQ multiplex PCR; TCRdb's version includes in-frame clones alone and lacks a portion of them. In the table there are more than 55,000 clones, around 90% of which are singletons. This clone was counted a few times. Its antigen is currently unknown. Germline V gene sequence: CDR1 SGHRS, CDR2 YFSETQ. The trim removed 3 bases at V and 4 bases at J, leaving 7 bases unmatched. The CDR3 has 16 residues. Study conclusions and caveats: A proportion of nonresponders additionally exhibited low normalized T-cell clonal expansion.

The source was CD4+ or CD8+ T cells sorted from blood, collected in a trial of the OX40 agonist ivuxolimab. The source of this sequence is an adult with an advanced solid tumor such as melanoma, head and neck, liver or kidney cancer. The gene calls are TRBV5-1 and TRBJ2-1; 10 bases align to TRBD2. Here the CDR3 DNA reads TGCGCCAGCAGCTCTAAGACTAGCGGGCAATACAATGAGCAGTTCTTC. Its translation: CASSSKTSGQYNEQFF. Supplemented by reference TRBV5-1 and TRBJ2-1, the full variable domain reads KAGVTQTPRYLIKTRGQQVTLSCSPISGHRSVSWYQQTPGQGLQFLFEYFSETQRNKGNFPGRFSGRQFSNSRSEMNVSTLELGDSALYLCASSSKTSGQYNEQFFGPGTRLTVL.